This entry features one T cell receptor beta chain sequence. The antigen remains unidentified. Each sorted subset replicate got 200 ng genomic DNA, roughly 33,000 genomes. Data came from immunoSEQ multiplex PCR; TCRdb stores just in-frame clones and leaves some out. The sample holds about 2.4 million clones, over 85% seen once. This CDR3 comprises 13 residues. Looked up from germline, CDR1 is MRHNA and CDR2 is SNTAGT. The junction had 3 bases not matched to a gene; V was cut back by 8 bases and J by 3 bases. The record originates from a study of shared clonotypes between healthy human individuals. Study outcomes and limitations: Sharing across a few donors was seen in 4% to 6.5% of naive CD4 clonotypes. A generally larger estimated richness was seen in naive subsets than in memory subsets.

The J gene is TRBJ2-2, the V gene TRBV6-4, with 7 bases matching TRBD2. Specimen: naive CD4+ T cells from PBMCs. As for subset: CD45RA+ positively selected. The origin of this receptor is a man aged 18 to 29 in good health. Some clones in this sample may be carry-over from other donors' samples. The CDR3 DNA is TGTGCCAGCGGGAGGGCCGACACCGGGGAGCTGTTTTTT. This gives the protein CASGRADTGELFF.